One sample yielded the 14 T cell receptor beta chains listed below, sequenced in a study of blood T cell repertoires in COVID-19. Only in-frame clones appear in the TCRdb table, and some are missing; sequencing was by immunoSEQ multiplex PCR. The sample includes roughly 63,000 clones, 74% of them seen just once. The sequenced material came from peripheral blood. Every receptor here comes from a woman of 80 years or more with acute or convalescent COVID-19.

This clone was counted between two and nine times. The CDR3 sequence is CASSPDSINHSNQPQHF. The CDR3 region has the DNA TGTGCCAGCAGTCCGGACAGTATTAACCATAGCAATCAGCCCCAGCATTTT. The chain employs TRBV27 and TRBJ1-5; perhaps TRBD1 as D (6 bases). Germline lookup yields CDR1 MNHEY and CDR2 SMNVEV (reference sequence). The CDR3 has 17 amino acids. Trimming took off 5 bases at V and 0 bases at J, with 17 bases between the two ends.

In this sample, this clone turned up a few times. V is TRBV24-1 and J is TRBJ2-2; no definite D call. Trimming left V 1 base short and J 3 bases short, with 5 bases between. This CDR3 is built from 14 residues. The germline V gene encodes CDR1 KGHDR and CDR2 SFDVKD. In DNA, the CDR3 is TGTGCCACCAGTGATTTAAGAGACACCGGGGAGCTGTTTTTT. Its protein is CATSDLRDTGELFF.

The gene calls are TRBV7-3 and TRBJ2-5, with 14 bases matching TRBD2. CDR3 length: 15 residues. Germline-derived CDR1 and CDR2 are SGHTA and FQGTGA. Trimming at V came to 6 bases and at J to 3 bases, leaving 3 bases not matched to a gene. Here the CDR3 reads CASRSGLAGEETQYF. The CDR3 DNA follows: TGTGCCAGCAGGTCGGGACTAGCGGGAGAAGAGACCCAGTACTTC. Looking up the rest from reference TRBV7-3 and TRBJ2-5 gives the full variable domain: GAGVSQTPSNKVTEKGKYVELRCDPISGHTALYWYRQSLGQGPEFLIYFQGTGAADDSGLPNDRFFAVRPEGSVSTLKIQRTERGDSAVYLCASRSGLAGEETQYFGPGTRLLVL.

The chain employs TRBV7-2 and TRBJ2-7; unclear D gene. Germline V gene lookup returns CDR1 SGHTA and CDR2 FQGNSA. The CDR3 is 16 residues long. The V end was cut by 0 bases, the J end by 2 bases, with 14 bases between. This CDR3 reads CASSLAALGTTYEQYF. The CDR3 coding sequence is TGTGCCAGCAGCTTAGCAGCGCTCGGCACAACCTACGAGCAGTACTTC.

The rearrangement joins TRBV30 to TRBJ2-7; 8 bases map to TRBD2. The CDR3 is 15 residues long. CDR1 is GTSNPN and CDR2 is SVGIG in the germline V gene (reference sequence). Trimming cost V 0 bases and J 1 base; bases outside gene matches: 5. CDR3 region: CAWSVLSGNSYEQYF. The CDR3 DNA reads TGTGCCTGGAGTGTACTTAGCGGGAATTCCTACGAGCAGTACTTC.

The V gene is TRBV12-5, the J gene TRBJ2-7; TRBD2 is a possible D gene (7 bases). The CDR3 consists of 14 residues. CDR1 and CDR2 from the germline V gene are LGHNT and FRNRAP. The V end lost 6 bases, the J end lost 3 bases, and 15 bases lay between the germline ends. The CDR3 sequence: CASGVMGGRYEQYF. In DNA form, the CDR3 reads TGTGCTAGTGGAGTGATGGGGGGGCGCTACGAGCAGTACTTC.

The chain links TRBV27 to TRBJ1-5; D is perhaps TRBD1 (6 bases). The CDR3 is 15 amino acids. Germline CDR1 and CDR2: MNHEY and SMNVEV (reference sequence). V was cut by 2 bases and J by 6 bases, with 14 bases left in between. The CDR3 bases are TGTGCCAGCAGTTTAAACAGGGACGGAATTCAGCCCCAGCATTTT. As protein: CASSLNRDGIQPQHF.

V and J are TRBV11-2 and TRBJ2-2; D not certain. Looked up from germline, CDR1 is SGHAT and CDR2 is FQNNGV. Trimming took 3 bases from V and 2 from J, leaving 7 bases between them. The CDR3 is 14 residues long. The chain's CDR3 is CASSFLLNTGELFF. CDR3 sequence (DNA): TGTGCCAGCAGCTTTTTACTCAACACCGGGGAGCTGTTTTTT.

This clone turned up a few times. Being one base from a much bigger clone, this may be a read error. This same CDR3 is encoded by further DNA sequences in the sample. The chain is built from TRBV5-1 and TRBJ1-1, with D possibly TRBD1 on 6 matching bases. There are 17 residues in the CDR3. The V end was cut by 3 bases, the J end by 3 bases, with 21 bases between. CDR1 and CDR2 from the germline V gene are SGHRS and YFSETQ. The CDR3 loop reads CASSWPGAGAGDTEAFF. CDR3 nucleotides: TGCGCCAGCAGCTGGCCGGGGGCTGGGGCGGGGGACACTGAAGCTTTCTTT.

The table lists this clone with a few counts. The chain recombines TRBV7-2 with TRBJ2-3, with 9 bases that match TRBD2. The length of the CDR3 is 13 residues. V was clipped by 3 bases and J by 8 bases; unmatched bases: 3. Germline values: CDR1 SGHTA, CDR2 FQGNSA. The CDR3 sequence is CASSLREGGTQYF. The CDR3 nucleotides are TGTGCCAGCAGCTTGCGGGAGGGCGGTACGCAGTATTTT.

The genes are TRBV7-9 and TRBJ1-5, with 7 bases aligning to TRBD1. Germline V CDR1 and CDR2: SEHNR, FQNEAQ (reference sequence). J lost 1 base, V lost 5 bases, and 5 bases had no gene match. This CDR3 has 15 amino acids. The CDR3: CASSPAGQSNQPQHF. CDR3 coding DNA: TGTGCCAGCAGCCCCGCGGGACAGAGCAATCAGCCCCAGCATTTT.

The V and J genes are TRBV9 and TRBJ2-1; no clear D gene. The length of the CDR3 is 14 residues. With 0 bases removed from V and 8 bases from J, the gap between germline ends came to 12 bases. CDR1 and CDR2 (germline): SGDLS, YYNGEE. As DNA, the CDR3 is TGTGCCAGCAGCGTAGTATCAGGATCCCATGAGCAGTTCTTC. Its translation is CASSVVSGSHEQFF. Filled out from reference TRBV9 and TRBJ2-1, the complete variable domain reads DSGVTQTPKHLITATGQRVTLRCSPRSGDLSVYWYQQSLDQGLQFLIQYYNGEERAKGNILERFSAQQFPDLHSELNLSSLELGDSALYFCASSVVSGSHEQFFGPGTRLTVL.

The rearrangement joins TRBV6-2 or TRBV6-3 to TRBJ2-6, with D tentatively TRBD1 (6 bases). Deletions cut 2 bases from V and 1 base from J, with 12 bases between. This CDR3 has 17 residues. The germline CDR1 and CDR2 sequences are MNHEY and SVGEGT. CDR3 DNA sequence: TGTGCCAGCAGTTACCCTGGGGGCAGTTCTGGGGCCAACGTCCTGACTTTC. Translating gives CASSYPGGSSGANVLTF.

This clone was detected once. The DNA for the CDR3 is TGTGCCAGCAGCCCCCAAGGAGCGGGGGGTCGGGGGGAGCAGTTCTTC. Amino acids: CASSPQGAGGRGEQFF. The chain recombines TRBV7-9 with TRBJ2-1; 9 bases are a match to TRBD2. Germline V gives CDR1 SEHNR, CDR2 FQNEAQ (reference sequence). There are 16 residues in the CDR3. V lost 5 bases and J lost 10; bases outside the gene matches: 15.